The 19 T cell receptor beta chains in this list originate from one sample, sequenced in a study of blood T cell repertoires in COVID-19. Assay: immunoSEQ multiplex PCR; the TCRdb copy retains only in-frame clones and omits some. The sample has over 450,000 clones; approximately 92% are singletons. Sequenced input: peripheral blood. These receptors all come from a young man with COVID-19, enrolled during active disease.

The chain is built from TRBV19 and TRBJ2-1; TRBD1 is a possible D gene (6 bases). Germline CDR1 and CDR2: LNHDA and SQIVND (reference sequence). Trimming stripped 5 bases from V and 1 base from J, with 9 bases between. This CDR3 is 14 amino acids long. The CDR3 loop reads CASSPDRSYNEQFF. CDR3 DNA: TGTGCCAGTAGTCCTGACAGGTCCTACAATGAGCAGTTCTTC.

This clone was detected a few times. The J gene is TRBJ1-2, the V gene TRBV6-7, with D tentatively TRBD1 (5 bases). TRBV6-7 is an ORF for which the function is uncertain. The CDR3 totals 12 residues. Trimming pared 5 bases from V and 14 bases from J, leaving 18 bases between. CDR3: CASSPFGQQETF. CDR3 nucleotide sequence: TGTGCCAGCAGTCCGTTCGGGCAACAGGAAACCTTC.

This clone was recorded once. The chain joins TRBV7-3 to TRBJ2-1, with a possible D match to TRBD2 (6 bases). The V gene's germline CDR1 is SGHTA and CDR2 FQGTGA. The CDR3 has 16 residues. The germline V and J ends were trimmed by 4 bases and 7 bases, with 20 bases remaining between them. The CDR3 sequence: CASSSTGTGRWNEQFF. The CDR3 DNA reads TGTGCCAGCAGCTCCACCGGGACTGGAAGGTGGAATGAGCAGTTCTTC.

The chain couples TRBV28 to TRBJ2-7, with 8 bases matching TRBD1. The CDR3 totals 14 residues. V lost 5 bases to trimming and J lost 1 base; unmatched junction nucleotides: 4. Germline assignment: CDR1 MDHEN and CDR2 SYDVKM. The CDR3 reads CASSTQGGSYEQYF. DNA for the CDR3: TGTGCCAGCAGTACACAGGGGGGATCCTACGAGCAGTACTTC.

The chain is built from TRBV5-5 and TRBJ2-3, with a possible D match to TRBD2 (5 bases). The germline V and J ends were trimmed by 0 bases and 3 bases, with 8 bases remaining between them. This CDR3 is 14 amino acids long. The V gene's germline CDR1 is SGHKS and CDR2 YYEKEE (reference sequence). For the CDR3, the DNA is TGTGCCAGCAGCTTGGATTCGGGGACAGATACGCAGTATTTT. It encodes CASSLDSGTDTQYF.

The chain is built from TRBV27 and TRBJ1-1; possible D gene TRBD1, 6 bases. The CDR3 spans 13 residues. CDR1 MNHEY and CDR2 SMNVEV come from the germline V gene (reference sequence). The V end was cut by 0 bases, the J end by 5 bases, with 7 bases between. CDR3 in amino acids: CASSLSRGTEAFF. In nucleotides, the CDR3 is TGTGCCAGCAGTTTATCGAGGGGGACTGAAGCTTTCTTT.

This chain connects TRBV5-6 to TRBJ1-2; D may be TRBD1 (6 bases). V gave up 2 bases and J gave up 7 bases, with 12 bases separating them. There are 13 residues in the CDR3. Germline CDR1 is SGHDT and CDR2 is YYEEEE. CDR3 coding DNA: TGTGCCAGCAGCTTCAGGGGATCGGGTGGCTACACCTTC. Translated, it gives CASSFRGSGGYTF.

This chain links TRBV2 with TRBJ2-3; tentatively, D is TRBD2 (6 bases). This CDR3 comprises 17 residues. Trimming left V 3 bases short and J 0 bases short, with 16 bases between. In germline, CDR1 is SNHLY, CDR2 FYNNEI. CDR3 coding DNA: TGTGCCAGCAGTGATAGCGCTGCAACTAGCAGCACAGATACGCAGTATTTT. Protein sequence: CASSDSAATSSTDTQYF.

This chain uses TRBV12-3 or TRBV12-4 with TRBJ1-1; D is perhaps TRBD1 (6 bases). The CDR3 loop spans 12 amino acids. V was pared by 5 bases and J by 6 bases, with 10 bases between. The CDR3 loop is CASSPDRPEAFF. The CDR3 DNA reads as TGTGCCAGCAGTCCGGACAGACCTGAAGCTTTCTTT.

The chain joins TRBV6-5 to TRBJ1-6; D gene unclear. V lost 6 bases, J lost 7 bases, and 10 bases lay in between. The CDR3 spans 13 residues. Germline V CDR1 and CDR2: MNHEY, SVGAGI. The CDR3 coding sequence is TGTGCCAGCAGCTCCGAGGAGAATTCACCCCTCCACTTT. This codes for CASSSEENSPLHF.

The chain carries TRBV27 and TRBJ2-1, with D maybe TRBD2 (6 bases). Germline V gene data show CDR1 as MNHEY and CDR2 as SMNVEV (reference sequence). The CDR3 length is 15 residues. V shed 8 bases and J shed 1 base, with 15 bases lying between them. CDR3 DNA: TGTGCCAGCTATGAGACTAGGTTGTCCTACAATGAGCAGTTCTTC. Protein product: CASYETRLSYNEQFF.

V and J are TRBV3-1 (or the pseudogene TRBV3-2) and TRBJ2-7, with 7 bases identical to TRBD2. CDR3 length equals 13 residues. Unmatched junction bases numbered 2, after V lost 3 bases and J lost 3 bases. Germline CDR1 is LGHDT and CDR2 is YNNKEL (reference sequence). The CDR3 loop reads CASSHAGVYEQYF. CDR3 DNA: TGTGCCAGCAGCCATGCGGGAGTCTACGAGCAGTACTTC.

V gene TRBV5-4 combines with J gene TRBJ2-2; the match to TRBD2 covers 10 bases. Per germline, CDR1 SGHNT and CDR2 YYREEE (reference sequence). The ends lost 4 bases at V and 1 base at J; junction bases unmatched: 4. The CDR3 is made up of 16 amino acids. The CDR3 DNA sequence: TGTGCCAGCAGCCCAGGACTAGCGGTGAACACCGGGGAGCTGTTTTTT. Translation: CASSPGLAVNTGELFF.

The chain couples TRBV7-9 to TRBJ2-5; perhaps TRBD1 as D (5 bases). The CDR3 contains 16 residues. V was cut by 5 bases and J by 5 bases, with 21 bases left in between. Germline assignment: CDR1 SEHNR and CDR2 FQNEAQ (reference sequence). The CDR3 reads CASSPPFAGYGETQYF. CDR3 nucleotides: TGTGCCAGCAGCCCGCCTTTTGCAGGGTATGGGGAGACCCAGTACTTC.

J is TRBJ2-2 and V is TRBV4-2; maybe TRBD2 (6 bases). Trimming shortened V by 3 bases and J by 1 base, and 9 bases separated the two germline ends. From germline, CDR1 is LGHNA and CDR2 YNFKEQ. The CDR3 extends over 15 amino acids. Written as DNA, the CDR3 is TGTGCCAGCAGCCAGGCGGGGCTGAACACCGGGGAGCTGTTTTTT. This gives the protein CASSQAGLNTGELFF.

The chain joins TRBV3-1 (or the pseudogene TRBV3-2) to TRBJ2-6; possible D gene TRBD1, 6 bases. Germline CDR1 is LGHDT and CDR2 is YNNKEL (reference sequence). With 1 base removed from V and 15 bases from J, the gap between germline ends came to 19 bases. The CDR3 is made up of 15 amino acids. CDR3 sequence reads: CASSQVVQGTLDLTF. In nucleotides, the CDR3 is TGTGCCAGCAGCCAAGTGGTACAGGGTACCCTCGACCTGACTTTC.

This rearrangement joins TRBV7-6 to TRBJ1-4; TRBD1 is a possible D gene (5 bases). The ends were cut back, 5 bases at V and 8 bases at J, with 21 bases in the middle. Germline CDR1 is SGHVS and CDR2 is FNYEAQ. CDR3 length equals 16 residues. The CDR3 here is CASSLMSGGVGEKLFF. As DNA, the CDR3 is TGTGCCAGCAGCCTCATGAGCGGGGGGGTAGGCGAAAAACTGTTTTTT.

V usage is TRBV14 and J usage is TRBJ1-4; unclear D gene. From germline, CDR1 is SGHDN and CDR2 FVKESK. V was trimmed by 1 base and J by 8 bases, leaving 14 bases between them. CDR3 length equals 15 residues. The CDR3 nucleotides are TGTGCCAGCAGCCAAGGTTATACCAGGAGGGAAAAACTGTTTTTT. Amino acid sequence: CASSQGYTRREKLFF.

The CDR3 sequence: CASSRTSGRAYSYEQYF. CDR3 bases: TGCGCCAGCAGCCGAACTAGCGGGAGGGCCTATTCGTACGAGCAGTACTTC. The chain uses TRBV5-1 and TRBJ2-7, with 13 bases identical to TRBD2. The germline V gene has CDR1 SGHRS and CDR2 YFSETQ. The CDR3 totals 17 residues. Trimming removed 4 bases from V and 4 bases from J; junction bases left unmatched: 11.